These 10 T cell receptor beta chains were sequenced from one sample in a study of cytomegalovirus exposure and HLA in healthy donors. The PCR ran on 60 Vbeta and 13 Jbeta primers. This table comes from immunoSEQ multiplex PCR, and its TCRdb copy is limited to in-frame clones, with some not included. The table shows about 190,000 clones, with about 86% occurring only once. The sequenced sample consisted of PBMCs. These receptors originate from a man aged 35 to 55 in good health and CMV-seropositive.

On this clone itself: One end of the junction is discordant with germline, which a read error may explain. The gene calls are TRBV7-7 and TRBJ2-1; tentative D call: TRBD2 (6 bases). The CDR3 consists of 12 residues. CDR1 is SSHAT and CDR2 is FNYEAQ in the germline V gene (reference sequence). The CDR3 DNA is TGTGCTAGCAGTCCAGTGGGGGGTGAGCAGTTCTTC. It yields the protein CASSPVGGEQFF.

The V call is TRBV2, the J call TRBJ1-1, with D perhaps matching TRBD1 (5 bases). V lost 9 bases and J lost 5, with 19 bases in between. Germline CDR1 reads SNHLY; CDR2 reads FYNNEI. The CDR3 runs to 14 residues. The CDR3 sequence: CASLEGRGYTEAFF. DNA of the CDR3: TGTGCCAGTTTGGAGGGCCGGGGGTATACTGAAGCTTTCTTT.

This clone is a singleton in its sample. V and J are TRBV7-9 and TRBJ1-1, with TRBD1 identical over 8 bases. The CDR3 spans 17 residues. Germline loops: CDR1 SEHNR, CDR2 FQNEAQ (reference sequence). J gave up 6 bases and V 5 bases, and 17 bases lay outside the gene matches. The CDR3 region is CASSPTRDRPSWAEAFF. The CDR3 region has the DNA TGTGCCAGCAGCCCAACCCGGGACAGGCCGTCTTGGGCTGAAGCTTTCTTT.

V and J are TRBV5-1 and TRBJ1-1; the D is unclear. This CDR3 comprises 13 residues. Deletions cut 4 bases from V and 5 bases from J, with 12 bases between. The germline CDR1 and CDR2 sequences are SGHRS and YFSETQ. CDR3 in DNA: TGCGCCAGCAGCGACACTCCGGGGACTGAAGCTTTCTTT. This encodes CASSDTPGTEAFF.

In this sample, this clone turned up once. V usage is TRBV6-6 and J usage is TRBJ2-3; tentative D call: TRBD1 (5 bases). The CDR3 runs 12 residues. Germline assignment: CDR1 MNHNY and CDR2 SVGAGI (reference sequence). Trimming removed 8 bases at V and 2 bases at J, with 8 bases between. The CDR3 loop is CASSGYTDTQYF. The CDR3 nucleotides read TGTGCCAGCTCAGGGTACACAGATACGCAGTATTTT.

Comments on this clone: This CDR3 is also generated by other DNA sequences in the sample. V usage is TRBV5-1 and J usage is TRBJ2-1; 14 positions agree with TRBD2. In germline, CDR1 is SGHRS, CDR2 YFSETQ. The CDR3 sequence is 17 residues long. The trim removed 0 bases at V and 1 base at J, leaving 0 bases unmatched. The CDR3 is CASSLGLAGGSYNEQFF. CDR3 DNA: TGCGCCAGCAGCTTGGGACTAGCGGGAGGGTCCTACAATGAGCAGTTCTTC.

The chain links TRBV7-8 to TRBJ1-2, with 9 bases lining up with TRBD1. Per germline, CDR1 SGHVS and CDR2 FQNEAQ. This CDR3 comprises 19 residues. V shed 1 base and J 5 bases; nucleotides not matched to a gene: 17. The CDR3 nucleotides are TGTGCCAGCAGCTTAGTCCCCAGAAGGGACAGGGAGGGAGATTATGGCTACACCTTC. Amino acid sequence: CASSLVPRRDREGDYGYTF.

This chain connects TRBV30 to TRBJ1-5, with 7 positions matching TRBD1. The CDR3 has 16 residues. V shed 3 bases, J shed 1 base, and the junction held 9 bases outside the gene matches. Germline V gives CDR1 GTSNPN, CDR2 SVGIG (reference sequence). DNA for the CDR3: TGTGCCTGGAGCCCGGCCGGGACAGCGAGCAATCAGCCCCAGCATTTT. Its translation: CAWSPAGTASNQPQHF.

The rearrangement links TRBV5-1 to TRBJ2-5, with 12 bases fitting TRBD1. The trim removed 6 bases at V and 4 bases at J, leaving 7 bases unmatched. The germline gives CDR1 SGHRS, CDR2 YFSETQ. The CDR3 length is 15 residues. The CDR3 is CASTDRDRGPETQYF. CDR3 DNA sequence: TGCGCCAGCACTGACCGGGACAGGGGGCCAGAGACCCAGTACTTC.

The chain has TRBV19 and TRBJ2-1; 7 nucleotides agree with TRBD1. Germline V gives CDR1 LNHDA, CDR2 SQIVND (reference sequence). J lost 13 bases, V lost 6 bases, and 12 bases had no gene match. This CDR3 contains 13 residues. The CDR3 region has the DNA TGTGCCAGTAGCGTCGGGGACAGACGTTTTCAGTTCTTC. Translation: CASSVGDRRFQFF.